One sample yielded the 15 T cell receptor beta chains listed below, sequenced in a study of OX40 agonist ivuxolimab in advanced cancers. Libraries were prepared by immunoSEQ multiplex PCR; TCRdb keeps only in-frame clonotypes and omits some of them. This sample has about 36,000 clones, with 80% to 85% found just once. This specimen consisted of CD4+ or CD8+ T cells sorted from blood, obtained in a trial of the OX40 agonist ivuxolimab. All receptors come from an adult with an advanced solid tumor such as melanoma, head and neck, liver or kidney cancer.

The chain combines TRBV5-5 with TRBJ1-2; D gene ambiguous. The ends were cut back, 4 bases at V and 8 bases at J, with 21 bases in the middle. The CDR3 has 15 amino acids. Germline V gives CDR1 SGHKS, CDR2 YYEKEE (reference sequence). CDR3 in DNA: TGTGCCAGCAGCCGACTGACTGACCCCGCTGGGGGCTACACCTTC. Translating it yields CASSRLTDPAGGYTF.

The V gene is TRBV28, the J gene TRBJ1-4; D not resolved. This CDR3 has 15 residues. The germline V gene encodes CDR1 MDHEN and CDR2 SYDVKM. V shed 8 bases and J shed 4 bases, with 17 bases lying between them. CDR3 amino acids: CASGAGLGSNEKLFF. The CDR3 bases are TGTGCCAGCGGCGCGGGTTTAGGGAGTAATGAAAAACTGTTTTTT. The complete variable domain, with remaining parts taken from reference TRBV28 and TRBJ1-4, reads DVKVTQSSRYLVKRTGEKVFLECVQDMDHENMFWYRQDPGLGLRLIYFSYDVKMKEKGDIPEGYSVSREKKERFSLILESASTNQTSMYLCASGAGLGSNEKLFFGSGTQLSVL.

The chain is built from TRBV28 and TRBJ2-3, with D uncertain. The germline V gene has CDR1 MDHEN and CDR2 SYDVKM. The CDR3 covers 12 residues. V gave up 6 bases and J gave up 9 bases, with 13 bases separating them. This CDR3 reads CASSAKRGTQYF. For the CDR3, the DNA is TGTGCCAGCAGCGCAAAACGTGGAACGCAGTATTTT.

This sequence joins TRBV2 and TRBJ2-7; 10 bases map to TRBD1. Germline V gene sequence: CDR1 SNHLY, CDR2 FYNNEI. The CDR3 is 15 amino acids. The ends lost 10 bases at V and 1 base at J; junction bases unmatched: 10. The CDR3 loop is CATNEGTGVSYEQYF. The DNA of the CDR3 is TGTGCCACCAACGAGGGGACAGGGGTTTCCTACGAGCAGTACTTC.

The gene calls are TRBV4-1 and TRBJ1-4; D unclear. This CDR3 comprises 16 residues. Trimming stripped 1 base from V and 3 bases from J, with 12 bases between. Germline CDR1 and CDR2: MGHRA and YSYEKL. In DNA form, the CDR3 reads TGCGCCAGCAGCCAAGTCGGGCCCTTTCCTAATGAAAAACTGTTTTTT. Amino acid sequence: CASSQVGPFPNEKLFF.

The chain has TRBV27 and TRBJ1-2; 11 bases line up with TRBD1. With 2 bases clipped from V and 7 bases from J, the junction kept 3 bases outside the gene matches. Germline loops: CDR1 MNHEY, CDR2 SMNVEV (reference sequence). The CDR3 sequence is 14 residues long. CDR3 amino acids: CASSLGTGGIGYTF. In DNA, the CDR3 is TGTGCCAGCAGTTTAGGGACAGGGGGAATTGGCTACACCTTC.

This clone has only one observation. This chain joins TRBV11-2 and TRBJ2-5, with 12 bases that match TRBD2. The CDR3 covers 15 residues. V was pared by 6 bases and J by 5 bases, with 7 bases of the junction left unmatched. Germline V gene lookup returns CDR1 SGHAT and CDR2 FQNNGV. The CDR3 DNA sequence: TGTGCCAGCAGTTCTAGCGGGGGGGCCGGGGAGACCCAGTACTTC. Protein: CASSSSGGAGETQYF.

CDR3: CASSLLAGAVQETQYF. As DNA, the CDR3 is TGTGCCAGCAGCCTCTTAGCGGGGGCGGTCCAAGAGACCCAGTACTTC. The V and J genes are TRBV7-8 and TRBJ2-5, with 9 bases that match TRBD2. Germline V gene lookup returns CDR1 SGHVS and CDR2 FQNEAQ. V was pared by 5 bases and J by 1 base, with 8 bases of the junction left unmatched. The CDR3 runs 16 residues.

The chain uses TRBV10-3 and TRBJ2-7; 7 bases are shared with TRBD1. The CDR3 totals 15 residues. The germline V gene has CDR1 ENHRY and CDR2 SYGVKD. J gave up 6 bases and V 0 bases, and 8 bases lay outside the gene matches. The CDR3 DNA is TGTGCCATCAGTGAGTCCCGGACAGGCGGCGGCGAGCAGTACTTC. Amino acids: CAISESRTGGGEQYF.

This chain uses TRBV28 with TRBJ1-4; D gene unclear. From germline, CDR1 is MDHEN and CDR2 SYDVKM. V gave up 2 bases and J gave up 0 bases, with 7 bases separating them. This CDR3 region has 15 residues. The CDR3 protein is CASSLHGATNEKLFF. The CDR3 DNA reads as TGTGCCAGCAGTTTACACGGAGCAACTAATGAAAAACTGTTTTTT.

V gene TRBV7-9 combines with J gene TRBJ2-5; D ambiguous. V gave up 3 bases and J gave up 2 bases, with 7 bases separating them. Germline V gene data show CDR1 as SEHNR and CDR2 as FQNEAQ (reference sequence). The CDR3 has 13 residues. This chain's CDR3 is CASSFGLQETQYF. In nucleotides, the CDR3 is TGTGCCAGCAGCTTTGGGCTACAAGAGACCCAGTACTTC.

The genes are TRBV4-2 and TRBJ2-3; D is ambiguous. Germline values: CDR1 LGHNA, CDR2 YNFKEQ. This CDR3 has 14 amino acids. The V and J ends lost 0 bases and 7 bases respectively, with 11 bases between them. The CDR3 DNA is TGTGCCAGCAGCCAAGACCTAGGCCGAAATACGCAGTATTTT. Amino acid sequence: CASSQDLGRNTQYF.

In DNA form, the CDR3 reads TGTGCCACCAGCAGACCTACTAGCTTTCCGAAATACAATGAGCAGTTCTTC. Translating gives CATSRPTSFPKYNEQFF. The chain is built from TRBV15 and TRBJ2-1, with D perhaps matching TRBD2 (6 bases). The CDR3 contains 17 residues. The germline V gene encodes CDR1 LNHNV and CDR2 YYDKDF (reference sequence). Trimming shortened V by 2 bases and J by 4 bases, and 18 bases separated the two germline ends.

The CDR3 loop is CASSEGKGASYEQYF. The CDR3 nucleotides are TGTGCCAGCAGTGAAGGAAAAGGGGCTTCCTACGAGCAGTACTTC. V and J are TRBV6-1 and TRBJ2-7; D is perhaps TRBD1 (5 bases). V lost 1 base to trimming and J lost 1 base, with 11 bases between them. The CDR3 loop spans 15 amino acids. Germline V gene data show CDR1 as MNHNS and CDR2 as SASEGT.

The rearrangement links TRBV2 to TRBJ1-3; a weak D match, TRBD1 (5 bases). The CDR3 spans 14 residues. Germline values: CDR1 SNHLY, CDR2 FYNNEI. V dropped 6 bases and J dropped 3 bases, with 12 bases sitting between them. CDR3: CASSYGTGGNTIYF. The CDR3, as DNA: TGTGCCAGCAGCTACGGGACGGGTGGAAACACCATATATTTT.